This T cell receptor (beta chain) was profiled in a study of cytomegalovirus exposure and HLA in healthy donors. Study results and caveats: Productive rates of about 87% or about 30% were seen for most TCR beta V segments in an earlier analysis. When analyzed later, a missense DCLRE1C variant was found to be linked to TCR beta V- and J-gene trimming.

On this clone: Antigen specificity is unknown.

Researchers ran the PCR with 60 Vbeta and 13 Jbeta primers. Original methodology: Tens of millions of unique TCR beta chains, 9 million to 11 million shared, were counted in a later analysis. Libraries were prepared by immunoSEQ multiplex PCR; TCRdb keeps only in-frame clonotypes and omits some of them. That table gives V, J and clone size, and the DNA gave D and trimming. This sample has 100,000 to 150,000 clones; about 70% occur once, and the top ten carry roughly 7%. Germline values: CDR1 SEHNR, CDR2 FQNEAQ (reference sequence). CDR3 size: 13 residues. The V and J ends lost 4 bases and 7 bases, in that order; junction bases with no gene match: 5.

This rearrangement joins TRBV7-9 to TRBJ2-7, with 9 bases identical to TRBD1. This sequence was found in a male donor in good health and CMV-seronegative. Sequences were obtained from PBMCs. The CDR3 sequence: CASSSTGTGEQYF. The DNA for the CDR3 is TGTGCCAGCAGCTCAACCGGGACAGGGGAGCAGTACTTC.